A selection of T cell receptor beta chains follows, all from one sample in a study of PD-L1 blockade in urothelial cancer. Clones were sequenced by immunoSEQ multiplex PCR, and TCRdb holds only the in-frame ones, with some missing. This table holds fewer than 25,000 clones, around 88% found once. The specimen was PBMCs, collected around atezolizumab (anti-PD-L1) treatment. These TCRs come from a man between 45 and 60 years old with urothelial cancer. The CDR3 runs from the conserved cysteine through the conserved F or W. Each record gives: V gene, clone size, D gene, J gene, CDR3 protein, CDR3 DNA. D genes are given only for firm matches. Clone size is not always given. Where it is, it says once, few, many or a class for expanded clones.

V gene: TRBV7-6
clone size: .
D gene: TRBD2
J gene: TRBJ2-3
CDR3 protein: CASSLGASGSTDTQYF
CDR3 DNA: TGTGCCAGCAGCTTAGGGGCTAGCGGGAGCACAGATACGCAGTATTTT

V gene: TRBV4-3
clone size: .
D gene: .
J gene: TRBJ2-1
CDR3 protein: CASSQETWRSSYNEQFF
CDR3 DNA: TGCGCCAGCAGCCAAGAAACATGGAGGAGCTCCTACAATGAGCAGTTCTTC

V gene: TRBV14
clone size: few
D gene: TRBD1
J gene: TRBJ1-4
CDR3 protein: CASSQDLGQGNEKLFF
CDR3 DNA: TGTGCCAGCAGCCAAGATCTGGGACAGGGGAACGAAAAACTGTTTTTT

V gene: TRBV15
clone size: .
D gene: .
J gene: TRBJ1-3
CDR3 protein: CATSRDYSSGNTIYF
CDR3 DNA: TGTGCCACCAGCAGAGATTATAGCTCTGGAAACACCATATATTTT

V gene: TRBV15
clone size: .
D gene: TRBD2
J gene: TRBJ2-7
CDR3 protein: CATSRDWDRGFTSGRDISYEQYF
CDR3 DNA: TGTGCCACCAGCAGAGATTGGGACAGGGGCTTCACTAGCGGGAGGGATATCTCCTACGAGCAGTACTTC

V gene: TRBV5-1
clone size: once
D gene: TRBD1
J gene: TRBJ2-3
CDR3 protein: CASSSVRSGQLFRGLFTDTQYF
CDR3 DNA: TGCGCCAGCAGCTCGGTTAGGTCGGGACAGCTCTTTAGAGGTCTCTTCACAGATACGCAGTATTTT

V gene: TRBV5-4
clone size: .
D gene: .
J gene: TRBJ2-7
CDR3 protein: CASSLLPQQTYEQYF
CDR3 DNA: TGTGCCAGCAGCTTGTTACCACAACAAACCTACGAGCAGTACTTC

V gene: TRBV19
clone size: .
D gene: TRBD1
J gene: TRBJ2-7
CDR3 protein: CASSRDRGPYEQYF
CDR3 DNA: TGTGCCAGTAGTAGAGACAGGGGACCCTACGAGCAGTACTTC

V gene: TRBV30
clone size: few
D gene: TRBD1
J gene: TRBJ1-1
CDR3 protein: CAWSIFGTGRSEAFF
CDR3 DNA: TGTGCCTGGAGCATTTTCGGGACAGGAAGGTCTGAAGCTTTCTTT

V gene: TRBV7-2
clone size: few
D gene: TRBD1
J gene: TRBJ2-7
CDR3 protein: CASSLGDRYEQYF
CDR3 DNA: TGTGCCAGCAGCTTAGGGGACAGATACGAGCAGTACTTC

V gene: TRBV18
clone size: .
D gene: .
J gene: TRBJ2-1
CDR3 protein: CASSPLAYNEQFF
CDR3 DNA: TGTGCCAGCTCACCTTTAGCCTACAATGAGCAGTTCTTC

V gene: TRBV11-2
clone size: .
D gene: .
J gene: TRBJ1-5
CDR3 protein: CASSLDRGTQHF
CDR3 DNA: TGTGCCAGCAGCTTAGATCGAGGGACCCAGCATTTT

V gene: TRBV7-9
clone size: .
D gene: .
J gene: TRBJ1-2
CDR3 protein: CASTKSGGRGSGYTF
CDR3 DNA: TGTGCCAGCACCAAAAGCGGGGGGCGCGGTAGTGGCTACACCTTC